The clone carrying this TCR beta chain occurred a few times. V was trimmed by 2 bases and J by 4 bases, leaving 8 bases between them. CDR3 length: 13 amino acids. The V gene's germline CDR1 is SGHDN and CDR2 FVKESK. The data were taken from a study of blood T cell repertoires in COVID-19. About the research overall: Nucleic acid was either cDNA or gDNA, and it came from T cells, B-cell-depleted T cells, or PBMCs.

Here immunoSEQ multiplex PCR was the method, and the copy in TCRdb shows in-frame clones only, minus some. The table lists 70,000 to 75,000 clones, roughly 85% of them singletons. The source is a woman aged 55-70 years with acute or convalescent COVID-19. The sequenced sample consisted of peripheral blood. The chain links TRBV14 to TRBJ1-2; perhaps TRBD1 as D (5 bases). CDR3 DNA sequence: TGTGCCAGCAGCCAACAGGGAGGCTATGGCTACACCTTC. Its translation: CASSQQGGYGYTF.